This T cell receptor (beta chain) was identified in a study of T cells in Graves' hyperthyroidism and ophthalmopathy. Across the study: The authors collected peripheral blood at initial diagnosis, before any treatment. Study-wide findings and caveats: Appearing also in blood were most of the thyroid clonotypes expanded above 0.001.

To note about this clonotype: Its antigen is not identified.

It was approximately 9.4 ml of fresh peripheral blood that supplied the PBMCs. Amplified TCR beta CDR3 regions derived from RNA transcripts. The study used the HTBI primer set for a first-round RT-PCR of the TCR CDR3. TCRdb reprocessed the multiplex PCR reads with MiXCR, giving one entry per CDR3 protein. Altogether over 300,000 distinct CDR3 sequences are present, 11% to 15% being singletons, with the ten largest covering around 10%. Sequencing used blood. This clonotype was obtained from a woman in her sixties or seventies with Graves' hyperthyroidism.

The CDR3 here is CSGEGGTDTQYF. The DNA for the CDR3 is TGCAGCGGGGAGGGGGGCACAGATACGCAGTATTTT. The chain links TRBV29-1 to TRBJ2-3, with D possibly matching TRBD2 (7 bases). Germline V CDR1 and CDR2: SQVTM, ANQGSEA. The V and J ends lost 7 bases and 1 base respectively, with 9 bases between them. The CDR3 extends over 12 amino acids.